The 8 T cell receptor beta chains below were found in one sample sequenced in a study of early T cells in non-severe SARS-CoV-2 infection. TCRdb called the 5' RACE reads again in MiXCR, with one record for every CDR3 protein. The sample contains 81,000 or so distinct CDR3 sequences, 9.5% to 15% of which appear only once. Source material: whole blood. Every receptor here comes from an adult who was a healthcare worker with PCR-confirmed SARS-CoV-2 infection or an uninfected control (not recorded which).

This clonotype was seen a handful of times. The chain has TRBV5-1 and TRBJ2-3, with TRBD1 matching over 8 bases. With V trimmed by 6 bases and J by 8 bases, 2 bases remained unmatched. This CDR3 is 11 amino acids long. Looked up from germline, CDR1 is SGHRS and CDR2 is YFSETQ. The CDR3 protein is CASTDRGTQYF. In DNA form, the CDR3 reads TGCGCCAGCACAGACAGGGGTACGCAGTATTTT.

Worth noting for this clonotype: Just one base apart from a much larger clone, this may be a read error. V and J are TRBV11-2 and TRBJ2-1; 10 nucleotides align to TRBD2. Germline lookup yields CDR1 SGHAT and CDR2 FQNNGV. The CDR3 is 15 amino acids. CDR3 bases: TGTGCCAGCAGCTTAAAGCGGGAGGGGTACAATGAGGAGTTCTTC. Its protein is CASSLKREGYNEEFF.

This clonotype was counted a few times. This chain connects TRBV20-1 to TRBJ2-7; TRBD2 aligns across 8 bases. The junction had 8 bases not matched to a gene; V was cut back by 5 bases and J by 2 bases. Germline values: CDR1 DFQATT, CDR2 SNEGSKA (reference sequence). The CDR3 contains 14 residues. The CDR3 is CSAPITSGPYEQYF. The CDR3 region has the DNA TGCAGTGCTCCTATCACTAGCGGCCCCTACGAGCAGTACTTC.

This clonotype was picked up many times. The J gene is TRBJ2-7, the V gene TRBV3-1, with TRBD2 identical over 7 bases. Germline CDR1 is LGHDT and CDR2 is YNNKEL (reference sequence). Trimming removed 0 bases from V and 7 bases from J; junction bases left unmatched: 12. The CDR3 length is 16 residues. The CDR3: CASSQDPSGLNWEQYF. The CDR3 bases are TGTGCCAGCAGCCAAGATCCTAGCGGTCTCAATTGGGAGCAGTACTTC.

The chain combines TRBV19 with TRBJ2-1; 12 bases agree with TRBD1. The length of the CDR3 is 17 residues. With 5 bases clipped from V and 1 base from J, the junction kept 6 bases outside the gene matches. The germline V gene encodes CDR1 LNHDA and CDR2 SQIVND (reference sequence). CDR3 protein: CASSYRGQGASYNEQFF. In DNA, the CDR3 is TGTGCCAGTAGTTACCGGGGACAGGGGGCTTCCTACAATGAGCAGTTCTTC.

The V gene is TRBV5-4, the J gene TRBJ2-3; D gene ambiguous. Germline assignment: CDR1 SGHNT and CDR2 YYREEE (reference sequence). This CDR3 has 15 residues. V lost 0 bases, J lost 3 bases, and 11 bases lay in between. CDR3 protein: CASSLGVLGTDTQYF. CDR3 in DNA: TGTGCCAGCAGCTTGGGCGTTCTGGGTACAGATACGCAGTATTTT.

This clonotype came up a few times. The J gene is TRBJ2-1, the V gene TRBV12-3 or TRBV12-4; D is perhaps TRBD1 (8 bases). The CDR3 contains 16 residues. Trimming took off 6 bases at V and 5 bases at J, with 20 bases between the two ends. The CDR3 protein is CASSRLRGRGHNEQFF. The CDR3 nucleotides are TGTGCCAGCAGCCGACTCAGGGGGCGGGGGCACAATGAGCAGTTCTTC.

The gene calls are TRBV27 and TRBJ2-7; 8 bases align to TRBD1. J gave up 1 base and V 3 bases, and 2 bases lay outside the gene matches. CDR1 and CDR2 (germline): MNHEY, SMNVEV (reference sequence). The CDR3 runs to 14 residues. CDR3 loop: CASSFQGASYEQYF. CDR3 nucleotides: TGTGCCAGCAGTTTCCAGGGGGCGTCCTACGAGCAGTACTTC.